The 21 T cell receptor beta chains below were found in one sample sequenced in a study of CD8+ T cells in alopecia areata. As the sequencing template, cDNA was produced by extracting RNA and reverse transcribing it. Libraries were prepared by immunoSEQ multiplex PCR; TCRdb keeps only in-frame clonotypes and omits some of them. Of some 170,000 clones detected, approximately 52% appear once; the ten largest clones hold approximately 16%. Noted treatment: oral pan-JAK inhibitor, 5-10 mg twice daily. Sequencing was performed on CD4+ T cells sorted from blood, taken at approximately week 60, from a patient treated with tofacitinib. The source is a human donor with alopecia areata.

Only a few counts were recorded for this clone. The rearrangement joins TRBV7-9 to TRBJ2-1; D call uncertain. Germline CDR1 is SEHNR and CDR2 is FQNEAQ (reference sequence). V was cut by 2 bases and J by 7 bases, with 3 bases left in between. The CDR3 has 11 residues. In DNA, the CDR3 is TGTGCCAGCAGCTTAATTAATGAGCAGTTCTTC. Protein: CASSLINEQFF.

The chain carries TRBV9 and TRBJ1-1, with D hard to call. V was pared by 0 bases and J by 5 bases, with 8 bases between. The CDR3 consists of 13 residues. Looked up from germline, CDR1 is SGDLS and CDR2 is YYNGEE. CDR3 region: CASSVVKDTEAFF. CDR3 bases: TGTGCCAGCAGCGTAGTGAAAGATACTGAAGCTTTCTTT. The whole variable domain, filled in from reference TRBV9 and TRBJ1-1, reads DSGVTQTPKHLITATGQRVTLRCSPRSGDLSVYWYQQSLDQGLQFLIQYYNGEERAKGNILERFSAQQFPDLHSELNLSSLELGDSALYFCASSVVKDTEAFFGQGTRLTVV.

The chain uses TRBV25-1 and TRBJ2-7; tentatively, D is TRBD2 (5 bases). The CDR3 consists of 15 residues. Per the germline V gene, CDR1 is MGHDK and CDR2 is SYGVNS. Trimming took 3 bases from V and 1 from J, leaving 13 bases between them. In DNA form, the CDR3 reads TGTGCCAGCAGTGATTCCGGACTGGCGTCCTACGAGCAGTACTTC. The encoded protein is CASSDSGLASYEQYF.

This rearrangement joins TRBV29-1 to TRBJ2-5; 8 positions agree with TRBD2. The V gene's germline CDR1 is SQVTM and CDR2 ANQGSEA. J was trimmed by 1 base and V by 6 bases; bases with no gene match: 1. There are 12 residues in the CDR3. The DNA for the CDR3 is TGCAGCGTCCGGGGGGGCCAAGAGACCCAGTACTTC. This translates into CSVRGGQETQYF. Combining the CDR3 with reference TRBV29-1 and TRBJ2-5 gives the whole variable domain SAVISQKPSRDICQRGTSLTIQCQVDSQVTMMFWYRQQPGQSLTLIATANQGSEATYESGFVIDKFPISRPNLTFSTLTVSNMSPEDSSIYLCSVRGGQETQYFGPGTRLLVL.

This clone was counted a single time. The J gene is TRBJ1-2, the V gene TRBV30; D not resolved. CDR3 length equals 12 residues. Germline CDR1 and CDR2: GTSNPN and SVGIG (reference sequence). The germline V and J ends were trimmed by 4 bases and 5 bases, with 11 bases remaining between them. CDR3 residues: CAWIGRLYGYTF. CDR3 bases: TGTGCCTGGATTGGCCGGTTGTATGGCTACACCTTC.

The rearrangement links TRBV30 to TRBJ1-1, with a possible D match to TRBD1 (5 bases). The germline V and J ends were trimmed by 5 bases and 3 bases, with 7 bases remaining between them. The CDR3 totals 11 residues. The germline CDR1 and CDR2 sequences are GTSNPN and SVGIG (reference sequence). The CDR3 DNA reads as TGTGCCTGGCAGGGTTACACTGAAGCTTTCTTT. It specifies CAWQGYTEAFF.

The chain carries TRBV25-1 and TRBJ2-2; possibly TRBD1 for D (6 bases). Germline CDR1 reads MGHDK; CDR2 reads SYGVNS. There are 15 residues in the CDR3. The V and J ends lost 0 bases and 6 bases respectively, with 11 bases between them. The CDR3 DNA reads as TGTGCCAGCAGTGAATATCAGGGGCGCGCCGGGGAGCTGTTTTTT. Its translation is CASSEYQGRAGELFF.

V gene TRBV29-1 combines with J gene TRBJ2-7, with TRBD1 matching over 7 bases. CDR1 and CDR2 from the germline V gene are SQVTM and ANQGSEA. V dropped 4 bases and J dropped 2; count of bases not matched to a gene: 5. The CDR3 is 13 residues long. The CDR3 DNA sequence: TGCAGCGTTGGACGACAGGGAGCCTACGAGCAGTACTTC. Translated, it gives CSVGRQGAYEQYF.

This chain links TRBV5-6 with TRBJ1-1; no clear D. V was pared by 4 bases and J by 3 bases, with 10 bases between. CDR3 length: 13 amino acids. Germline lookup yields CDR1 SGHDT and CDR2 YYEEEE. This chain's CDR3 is CASSIMRDTEAFF. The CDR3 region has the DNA TGTGCCAGCAGCATAATGAGGGACACTGAAGCTTTCTTT.

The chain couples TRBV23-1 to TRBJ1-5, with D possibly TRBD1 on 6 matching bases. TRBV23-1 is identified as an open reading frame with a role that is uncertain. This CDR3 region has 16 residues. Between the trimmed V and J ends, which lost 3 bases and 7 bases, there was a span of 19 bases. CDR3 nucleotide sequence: TGCGCCAGCAGTCAGAGTCCGGCAGGGGCGCGGCAGCCCCAGCATTTT. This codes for CASSQSPAGARQPQHF.

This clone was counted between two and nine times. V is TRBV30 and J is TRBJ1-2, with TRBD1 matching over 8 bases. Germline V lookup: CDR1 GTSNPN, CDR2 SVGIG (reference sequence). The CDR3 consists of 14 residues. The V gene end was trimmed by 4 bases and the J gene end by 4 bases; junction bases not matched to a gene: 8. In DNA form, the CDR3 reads TGTGCCTGGAAGTCTCAGGGGGCGATCTATGGCTACACCTTC. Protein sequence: CAWKSQGAIYGYTF.

CDR3 amino acids: CASSLGPGGYTF. The DNA for the CDR3 is TGTGCCAGCAGCCTCGGACCCGGGGGCTACACCTTC. The chain couples TRBV13 to TRBJ1-2, with no clear D. Trimming took 5 bases from V and 8 from J, leaving 12 bases between them. The CDR3 length is 12 residues. Germline V gene lookup returns CDR1 PRHDT and CDR2 FYEKMQ (reference sequence).

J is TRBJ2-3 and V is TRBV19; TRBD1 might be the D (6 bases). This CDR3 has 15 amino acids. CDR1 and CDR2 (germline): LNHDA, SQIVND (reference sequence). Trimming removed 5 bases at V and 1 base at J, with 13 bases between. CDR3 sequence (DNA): TGTGCCAGTAGTGATACAGGGATAGGCACAGATACGCAGTATTTT. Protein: CASSDTGIGTDTQYF.

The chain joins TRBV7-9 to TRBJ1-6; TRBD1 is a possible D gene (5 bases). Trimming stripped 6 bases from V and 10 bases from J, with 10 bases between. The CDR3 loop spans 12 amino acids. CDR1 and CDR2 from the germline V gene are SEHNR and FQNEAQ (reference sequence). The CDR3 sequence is CASRAGDSPLHF. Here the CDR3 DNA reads TGTGCCAGCAGAGCTGGGGACTCACCCCTCCACTTT.

The CDR3 loop is CASRGGGFTGELFF. CDR3 coding DNA: TGTGCCAGCAGGGGCGGGGGCTTCACCGGGGAGCTGTTTTTT. The rearrangement uses TRBV6-1 and TRBJ2-2, with a possible D match to TRBD2 (7 bases). Per germline, CDR1 MNHNS and CDR2 SASEGT. This CDR3 contains 14 residues. V lost 6 bases to trimming and J lost 4 bases, with 12 bases between them.

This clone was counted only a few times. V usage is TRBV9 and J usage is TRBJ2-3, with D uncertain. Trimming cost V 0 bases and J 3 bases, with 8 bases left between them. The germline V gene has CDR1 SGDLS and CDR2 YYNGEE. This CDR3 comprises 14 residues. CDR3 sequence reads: CASSVEALTDTQYF. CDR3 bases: TGTGCCAGCAGCGTAGAGGCTTTAACAGATACGCAGTATTTT.

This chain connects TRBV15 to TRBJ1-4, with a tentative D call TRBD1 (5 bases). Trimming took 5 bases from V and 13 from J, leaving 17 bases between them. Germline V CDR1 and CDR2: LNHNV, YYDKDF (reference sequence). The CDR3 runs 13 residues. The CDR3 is CATSWRTLDGLFF. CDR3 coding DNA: TGTGCCACCAGCTGGCGGACACTGGACGGACTGTTTTTT.

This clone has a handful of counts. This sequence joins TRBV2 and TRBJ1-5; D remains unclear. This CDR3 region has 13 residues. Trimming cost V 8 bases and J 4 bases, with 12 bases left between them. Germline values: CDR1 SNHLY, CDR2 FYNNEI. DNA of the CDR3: TGTGCCAGCGCCTCGTTTGCGAATCAGCCCCAGCATTTT. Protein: CASASFANQPQHF.

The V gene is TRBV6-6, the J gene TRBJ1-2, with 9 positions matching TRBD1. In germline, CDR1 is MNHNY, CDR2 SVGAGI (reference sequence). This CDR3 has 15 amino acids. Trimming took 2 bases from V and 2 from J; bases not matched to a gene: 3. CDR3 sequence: CASSYGQGINYGYTF. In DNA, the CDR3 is TGTGCCAGCAGTTACGGACAGGGGATCAACTATGGCTACACCTTC.

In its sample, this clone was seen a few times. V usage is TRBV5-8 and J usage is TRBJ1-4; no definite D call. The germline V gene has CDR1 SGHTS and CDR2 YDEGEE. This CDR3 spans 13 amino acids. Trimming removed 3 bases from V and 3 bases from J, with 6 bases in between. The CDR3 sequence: CASSSHSNEKLFF. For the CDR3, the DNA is TGTGCCAGCAGCTCGCATTCTAATGAAAAACTGTTTTTT.

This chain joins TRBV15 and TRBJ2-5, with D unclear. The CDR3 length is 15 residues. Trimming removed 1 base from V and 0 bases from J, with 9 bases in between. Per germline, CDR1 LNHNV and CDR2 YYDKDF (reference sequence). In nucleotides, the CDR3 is TGTGCCACCAGCAGAGCCAATGGGTACCAAGAGACCCAGTACTTC. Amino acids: CATSRANGYQETQYF.